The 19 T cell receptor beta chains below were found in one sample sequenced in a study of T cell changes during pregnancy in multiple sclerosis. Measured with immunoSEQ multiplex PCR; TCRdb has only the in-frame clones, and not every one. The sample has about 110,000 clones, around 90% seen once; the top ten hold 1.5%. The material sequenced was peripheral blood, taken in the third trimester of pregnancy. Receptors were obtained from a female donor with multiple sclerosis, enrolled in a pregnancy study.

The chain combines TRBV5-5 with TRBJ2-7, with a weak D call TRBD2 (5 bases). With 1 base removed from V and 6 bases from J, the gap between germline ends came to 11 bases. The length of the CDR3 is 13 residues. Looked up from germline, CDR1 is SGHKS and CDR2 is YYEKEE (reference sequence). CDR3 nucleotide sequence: TGTGCCAGCAGCTTGTCGGTTCGGGGCGAGCAGTACTTC. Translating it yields CASSLSVRGEQYF.

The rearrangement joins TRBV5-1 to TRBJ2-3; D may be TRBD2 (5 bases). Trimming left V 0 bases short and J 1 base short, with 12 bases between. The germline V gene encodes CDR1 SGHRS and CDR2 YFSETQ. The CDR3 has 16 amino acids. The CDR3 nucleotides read TGCGCCAGCAGCTTGGGGGTAGCGAGGCGCACAGATACGCAGTATTTT. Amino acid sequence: CASSLGVARRTDTQYF. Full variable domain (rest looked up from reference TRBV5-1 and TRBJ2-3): KAGVTQTPRYLIKTRGQQVTLSCSPISGHRSVSWYQQTPGQGLQFLFEYFSETQRNKGNFPGRFSGRQFSNSRSEMNVSTLELGDSALYLCASSLGVARRTDTQYFGPGTRLTVL.

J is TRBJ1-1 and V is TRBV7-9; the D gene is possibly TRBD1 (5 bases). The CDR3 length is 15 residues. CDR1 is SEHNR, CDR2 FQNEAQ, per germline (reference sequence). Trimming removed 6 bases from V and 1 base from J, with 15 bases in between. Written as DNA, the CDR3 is TGTGCCAGCAGGACGGTCAGGGATACGAACACTGAAGCTTTCTTT. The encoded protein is CASRTVRDTNTEAFF.

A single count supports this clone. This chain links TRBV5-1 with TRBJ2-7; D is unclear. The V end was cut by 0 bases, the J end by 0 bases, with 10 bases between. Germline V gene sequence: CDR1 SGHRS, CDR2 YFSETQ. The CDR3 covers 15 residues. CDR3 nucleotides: TGCGCCAGCAGCTTGGGGCGGCTAAGCTCCTACGAGCAGTACTTC. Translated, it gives CASSLGRLSSYEQYF.

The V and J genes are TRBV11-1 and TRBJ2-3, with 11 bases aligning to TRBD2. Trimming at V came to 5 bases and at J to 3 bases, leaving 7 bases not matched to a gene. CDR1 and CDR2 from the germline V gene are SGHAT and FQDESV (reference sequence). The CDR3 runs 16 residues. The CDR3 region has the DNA TGTGCCAGCAGCCCGGGACTAGCGGAGGGGACAGATACGCAGTATTTT. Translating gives CASSPGLAEGTDTQYF.

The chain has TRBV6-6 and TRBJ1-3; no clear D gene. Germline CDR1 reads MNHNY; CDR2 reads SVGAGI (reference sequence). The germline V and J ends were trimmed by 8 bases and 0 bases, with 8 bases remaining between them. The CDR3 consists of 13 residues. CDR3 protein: CASLIGSGNTIYF. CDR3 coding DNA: TGTGCCAGCCTAATCGGCTCTGGAAACACCATATATTTT.

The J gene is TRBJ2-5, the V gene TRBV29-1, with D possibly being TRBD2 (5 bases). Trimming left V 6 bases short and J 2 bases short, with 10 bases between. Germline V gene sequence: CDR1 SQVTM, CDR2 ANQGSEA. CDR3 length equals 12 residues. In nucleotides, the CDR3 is TGCAGCGTCCCGGACTGGCAAGAGACCCAGTACTTC. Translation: CSVPDWQETQYF.

The CDR3 nucleotides read TGTGCCAGCCTGGTAGCGGGGGGGCGGGCAGATACGCAGTATTTT. As protein: CASLVAGGRADTQYF. The chain joins TRBV6-1 to TRBJ2-3; 11 bases map to TRBD2. The CDR3 length is 15 residues. With 8 bases clipped from V and 4 bases from J, the junction kept 8 bases outside the gene matches. Germline V gives CDR1 MNHNS, CDR2 SASEGT.

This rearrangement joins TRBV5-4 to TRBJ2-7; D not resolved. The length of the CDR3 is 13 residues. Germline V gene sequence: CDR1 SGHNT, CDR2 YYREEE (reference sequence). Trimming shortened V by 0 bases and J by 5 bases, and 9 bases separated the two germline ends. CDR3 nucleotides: TGTGCCAGCAGCTTGGCCGCGAGGAACGAGCAGTACTTC. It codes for CASSLAARNEQYF.

This CDR3 is CASSIGLASSYNEQFF. The CDR3 DNA reads as TGTGCCAGTAGTATTGGACTGGCGAGCTCCTACAATGAGCAGTTCTTC. The chain uses TRBV19 and TRBJ2-1, with a possible D match to TRBD2 (5 bases). V shed 3 bases and J shed 0 bases, with 12 bases lying between them. Germline CDR1 is LNHDA and CDR2 is SQIVND (reference sequence). There are 16 residues in the CDR3.

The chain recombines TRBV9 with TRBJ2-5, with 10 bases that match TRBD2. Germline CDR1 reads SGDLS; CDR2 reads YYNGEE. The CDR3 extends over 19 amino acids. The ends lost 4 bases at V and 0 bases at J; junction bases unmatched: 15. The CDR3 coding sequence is TGTGCCAGCAGCCCCAGGGACGGATCGGGACTAGCGCACCAAGAGACCCAGTACTTC. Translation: CASSPRDGSGLAHQETQYF.

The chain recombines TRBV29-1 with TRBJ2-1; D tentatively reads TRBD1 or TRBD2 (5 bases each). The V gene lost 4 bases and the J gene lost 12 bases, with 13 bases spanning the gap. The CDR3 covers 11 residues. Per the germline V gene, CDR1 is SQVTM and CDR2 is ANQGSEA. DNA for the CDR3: TGCAGCGTTGGAGAGGGGCAGGGGCAGTTCTTC. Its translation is CSVGEGQGQFF.

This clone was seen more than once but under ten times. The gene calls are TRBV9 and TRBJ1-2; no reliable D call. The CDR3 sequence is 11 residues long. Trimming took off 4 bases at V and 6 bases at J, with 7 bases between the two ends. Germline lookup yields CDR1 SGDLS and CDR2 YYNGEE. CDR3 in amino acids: CASSPQNGYTF. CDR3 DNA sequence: TGTGCCAGCAGCCCTCAGAATGGCTACACCTTC.

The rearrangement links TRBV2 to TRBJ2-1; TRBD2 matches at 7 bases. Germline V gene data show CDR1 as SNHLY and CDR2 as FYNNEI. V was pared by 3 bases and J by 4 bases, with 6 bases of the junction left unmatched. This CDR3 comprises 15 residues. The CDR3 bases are TGTGCCAGCAGTGATTCTCCGGGAGGTTACAATGAGCAGTTCTTC. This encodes CASSDSPGGYNEQFF.

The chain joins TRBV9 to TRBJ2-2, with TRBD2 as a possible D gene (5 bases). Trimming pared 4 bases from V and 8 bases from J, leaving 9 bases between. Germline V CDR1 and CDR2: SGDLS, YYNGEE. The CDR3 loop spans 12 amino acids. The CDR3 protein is CASSLLEGELFF. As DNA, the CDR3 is TGTGCCAGCAGCCTACTAGAGGGGGAGCTGTTTTTT.

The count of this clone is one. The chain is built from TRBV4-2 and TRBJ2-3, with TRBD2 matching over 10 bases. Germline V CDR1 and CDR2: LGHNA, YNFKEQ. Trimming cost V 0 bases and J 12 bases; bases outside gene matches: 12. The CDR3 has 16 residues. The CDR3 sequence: CASSQELLAGAPVQYF. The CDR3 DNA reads TGTGCCAGCAGCCAAGAACTCCTAGCGGGGGCTCCCGTCCAGTATTTT.

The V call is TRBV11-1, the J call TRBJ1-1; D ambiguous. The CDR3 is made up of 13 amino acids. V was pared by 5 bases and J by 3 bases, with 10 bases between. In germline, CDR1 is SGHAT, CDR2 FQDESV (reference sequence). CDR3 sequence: CASSKDRDTEAFF. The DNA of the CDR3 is TGTGCCAGCAGCAAGGATCGGGACACTGAAGCTTTCTTT. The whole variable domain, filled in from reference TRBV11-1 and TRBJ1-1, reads EAEVAQSPRYKITEKSQAVAFWCDPISGHATLYWYRQILGQGPELLVQFQDESVVDDSQLPKDRFSAERLKGVDSTLKIQPAELGDSAMYLCASSKDRDTEAFFGQGTRLTVV.

The CDR3 loop reads CASDRGGSINEQFF. CDR3 nucleotides: TGTGCCAGCGACCGGGGGGGCTCGATCAATGAGCAGTTCTTC. The chain is built from TRBV9 and TRBJ2-1, with 8 bases fitting TRBD2. Germline values: CDR1 SGDLS, CDR2 YYNGEE. CDR3 length: 14 amino acids. With V trimmed by 7 bases and J by 6 bases, 9 bases remained unmatched.

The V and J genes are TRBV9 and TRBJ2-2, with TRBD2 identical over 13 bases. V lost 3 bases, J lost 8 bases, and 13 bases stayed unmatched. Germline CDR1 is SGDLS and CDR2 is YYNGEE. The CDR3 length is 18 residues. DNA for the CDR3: TGTGCCAGCAGCGCAGGTCGTACTAGCGGGAGGGCCTCTGGGGAGCTGTTTTTT. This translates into CASSAGRTSGRASGELFF.